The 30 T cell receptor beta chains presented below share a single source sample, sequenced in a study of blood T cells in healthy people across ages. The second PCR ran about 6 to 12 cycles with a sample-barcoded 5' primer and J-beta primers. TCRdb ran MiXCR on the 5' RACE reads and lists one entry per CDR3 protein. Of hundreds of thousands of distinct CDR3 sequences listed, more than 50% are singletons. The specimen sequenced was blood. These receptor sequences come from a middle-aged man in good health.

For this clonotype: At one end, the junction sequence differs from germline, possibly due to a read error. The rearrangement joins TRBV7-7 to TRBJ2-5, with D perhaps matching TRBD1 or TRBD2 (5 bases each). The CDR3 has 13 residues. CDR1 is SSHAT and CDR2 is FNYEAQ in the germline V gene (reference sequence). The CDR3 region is CASSPWVGDEQYF. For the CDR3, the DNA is TGTGCCAGCAGCCCCTGGGTTGGGGACGAGCAGTATTTC.

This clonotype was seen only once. The CDR3 DNA reads as TGCGCCAGCAGCGTAAATGACAGGGGTGACTATGGCTACACCTTC. Translation gives CASSVNDRGDYGYTF. The J gene is TRBJ1-2, the V gene TRBV5-1, with 8 bases that match TRBD1. Germline CDR1 is SGHRS and CDR2 is YFSETQ. Losses at the gene ends were 4 bases for V and 3 bases for J; bases not matched to a gene: 8. This CDR3 is 15 amino acids long.

The CDR3 here is CASSPSLGPRSYEQYF. Here the CDR3 DNA reads TGTGCCAGCAGCCCTTCCTTAGGGCCTCGGTCCTACGAGCAGTACTTC. The chain is built from TRBV28 and TRBJ2-7; D is unclear. In germline, CDR1 is MDHEN, CDR2 SYDVKM. V was clipped by 6 bases and J by 1 base, with 19 bases between them. This CDR3 comprises 16 residues.

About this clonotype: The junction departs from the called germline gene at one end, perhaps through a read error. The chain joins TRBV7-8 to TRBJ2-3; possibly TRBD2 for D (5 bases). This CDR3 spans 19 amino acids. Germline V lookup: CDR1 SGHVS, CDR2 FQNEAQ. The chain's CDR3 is CASSLNNIVGMWGTDTQYF. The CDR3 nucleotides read TGTGCTAGCAGCTTAAACAATATAGTCGGGATGTGGGGCACAGATACGCAGTATTTT.

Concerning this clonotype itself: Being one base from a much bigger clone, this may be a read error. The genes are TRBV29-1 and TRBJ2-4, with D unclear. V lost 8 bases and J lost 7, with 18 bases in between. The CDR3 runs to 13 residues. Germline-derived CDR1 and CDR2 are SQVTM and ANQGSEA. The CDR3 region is CSPSARQSNIQYF. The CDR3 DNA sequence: TGCAGCCCATCCGCGAGGCAGTCCAACATTCAGTACTTC.

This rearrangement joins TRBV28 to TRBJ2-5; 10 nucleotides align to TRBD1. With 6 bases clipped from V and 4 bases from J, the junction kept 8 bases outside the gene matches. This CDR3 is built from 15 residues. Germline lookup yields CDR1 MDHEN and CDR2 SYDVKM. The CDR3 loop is CASSRQGAGVETQYF. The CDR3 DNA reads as TGTGCCAGCAGCCGACAGGGGGCCGGGGTAGAGACCCAGTACTTC.

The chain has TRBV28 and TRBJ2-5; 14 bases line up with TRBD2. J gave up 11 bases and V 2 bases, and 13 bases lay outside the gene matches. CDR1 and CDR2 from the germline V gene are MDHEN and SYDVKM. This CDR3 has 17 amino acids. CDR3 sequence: CASSLGLAGGSPQEQYF. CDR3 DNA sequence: TGTGCCAGCAGTTTAGGACTAGCGGGAGGAAGTCCTCAGGAGCAGTACTTC.

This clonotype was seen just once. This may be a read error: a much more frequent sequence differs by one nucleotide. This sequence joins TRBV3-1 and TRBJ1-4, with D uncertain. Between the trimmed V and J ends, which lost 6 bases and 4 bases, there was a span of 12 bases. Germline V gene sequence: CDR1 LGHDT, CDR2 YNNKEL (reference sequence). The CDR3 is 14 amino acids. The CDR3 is CASSTRVLNEKLFF. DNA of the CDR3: TGTGCCAGCAGTACACGGGTGCTTAATGAAAAACTGTTTTTT.

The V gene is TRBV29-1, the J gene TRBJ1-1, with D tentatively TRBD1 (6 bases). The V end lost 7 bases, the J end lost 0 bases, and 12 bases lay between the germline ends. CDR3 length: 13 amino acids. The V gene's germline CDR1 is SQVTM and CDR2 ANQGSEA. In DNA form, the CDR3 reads TGCAGCGCTTTACAGGGACTGAACACTGAAGCTTTCTTT. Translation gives CSALQGLNTEAFF.

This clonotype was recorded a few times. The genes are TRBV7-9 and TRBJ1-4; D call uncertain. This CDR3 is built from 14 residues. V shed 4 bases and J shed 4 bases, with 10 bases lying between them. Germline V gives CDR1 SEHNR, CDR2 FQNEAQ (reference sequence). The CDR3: CASSSDKLNEKLFF. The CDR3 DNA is TGTGCCAGCAGCTCCGACAAGCTTAATGAAAAACTGTTTTTT.

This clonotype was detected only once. Here the CDR3 reads CAISDSTRETDTQYF. Written as DNA, the CDR3 is TGTGCCATCAGTGACTCCACCAGGGAAACAGATACGCAGTATTTT. V and J are TRBV10-3 and TRBJ2-3, with D possibly TRBD1 on 5 matching bases. V dropped 3 bases and J dropped 3 bases, with 13 bases sitting between them. The CDR3 runs 15 residues. Looked up from germline, CDR1 is ENHRY and CDR2 is SYGVKD.

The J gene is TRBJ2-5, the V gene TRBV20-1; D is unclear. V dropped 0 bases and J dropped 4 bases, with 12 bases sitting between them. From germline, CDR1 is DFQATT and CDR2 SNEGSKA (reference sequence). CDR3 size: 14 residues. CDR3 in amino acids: CSAREFGFVETQYF. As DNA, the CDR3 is TGCAGTGCTAGAGAATTTGGGTTTGTAGAGACCCAGTACTTC.

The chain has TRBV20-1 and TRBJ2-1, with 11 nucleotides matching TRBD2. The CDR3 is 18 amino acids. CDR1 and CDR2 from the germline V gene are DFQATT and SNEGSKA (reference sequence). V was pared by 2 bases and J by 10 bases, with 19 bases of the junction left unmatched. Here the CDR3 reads CSARPTTLAGGPLVEQFF. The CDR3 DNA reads TGCAGTGCTAGACCGACAACTCTAGCGGGGGGCCCTTTGGTAGAGCAGTTCTTC.

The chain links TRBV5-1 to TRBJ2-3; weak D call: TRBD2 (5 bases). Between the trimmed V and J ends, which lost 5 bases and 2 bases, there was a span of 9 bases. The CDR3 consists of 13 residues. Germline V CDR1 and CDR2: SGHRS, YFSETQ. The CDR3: CASRREPTDTQYF. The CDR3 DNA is TGCGCCAGCAGGAGGGAGCCCACAGATACGCAGTATTTT. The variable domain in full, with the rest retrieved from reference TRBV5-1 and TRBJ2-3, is KAGVTQTPRYLIKTRGQQVTLSCSPISGHRSVSWYQQTPGQGLQFLFEYFSETQRNKGNFPGRFSGRQFSNSRSEMNVSTLELGDSALYLCASRREPTDTQYFGPGTRLTVL.

The CDR3 nucleotides read TGTGCCAGCAGTAAGGCCCGGCCGGGTACGCAGTATTTT. It codes for CASSKARPGTQYF. The chain recombines TRBV27 with TRBJ2-3; no reliable D call. Trimming pared 5 bases from V and 8 bases from J, leaving 14 bases between. CDR1 is MNHEY and CDR2 is SMNVEV in the germline V gene (reference sequence). The CDR3 runs 13 residues.

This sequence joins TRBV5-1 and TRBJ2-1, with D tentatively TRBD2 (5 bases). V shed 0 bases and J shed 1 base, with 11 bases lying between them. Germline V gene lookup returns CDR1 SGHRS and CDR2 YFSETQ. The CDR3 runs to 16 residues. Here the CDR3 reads CASSLGGWGSYNEQFF. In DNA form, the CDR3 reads TGCGCCAGCAGCTTGGGAGGGTGGGGTTCCTACAATGAGCAGTTCTTC.

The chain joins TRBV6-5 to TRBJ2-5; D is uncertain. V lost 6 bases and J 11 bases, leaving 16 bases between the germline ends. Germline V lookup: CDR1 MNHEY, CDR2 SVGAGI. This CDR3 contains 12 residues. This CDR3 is CASRGDSCEQYF. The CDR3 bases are TGTGCCAGCAGAGGTGACTCCTGTGAGCAGTACTTC.

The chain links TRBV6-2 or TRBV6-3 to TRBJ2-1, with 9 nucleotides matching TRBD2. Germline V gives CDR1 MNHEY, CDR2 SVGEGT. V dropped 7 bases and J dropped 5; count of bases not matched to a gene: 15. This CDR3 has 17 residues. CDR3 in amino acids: CASKASSGRRKNNEQFF. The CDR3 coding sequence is TGTGCCAGCAAAGCCAGTAGCGGGAGACGCAAGAACAATGAGCAGTTCTTC.

The CDR3 DNA is TGTGCCTGGACAGTCCGACGATACACTGAAGCTTTCTTT. Encoded protein: CAWTVRRYTEAFF. The genes are TRBV30 and TRBJ1-1, with D uncertain. The germline V gene has CDR1 GTSNPN and CDR2 SVGIG (reference sequence). V was shortened by 4 bases and J by 3 bases, with 12 bases between the two germline ends. CDR3 length: 13 amino acids.

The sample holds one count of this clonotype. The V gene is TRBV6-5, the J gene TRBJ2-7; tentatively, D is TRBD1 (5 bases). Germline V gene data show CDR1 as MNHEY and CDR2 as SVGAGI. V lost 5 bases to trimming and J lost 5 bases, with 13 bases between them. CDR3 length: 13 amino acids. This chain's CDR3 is CASSDDQGDEQYF. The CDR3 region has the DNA TGTGCCAGCAGTGACGACCAAGGGGACGAGCAGTACTTC.

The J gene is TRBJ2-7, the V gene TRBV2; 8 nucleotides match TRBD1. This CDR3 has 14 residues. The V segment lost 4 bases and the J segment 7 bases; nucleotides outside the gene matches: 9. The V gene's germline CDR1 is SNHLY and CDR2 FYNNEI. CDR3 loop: CASSAWTGCAEQYF. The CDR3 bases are TGTGCCAGCAGTGCATGGACAGGGTGTGCTGAGCAGTACTTC. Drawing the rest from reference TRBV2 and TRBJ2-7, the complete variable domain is EPEVTQTPSHQVTQMGQEVILRCVPISNHLYFYWYRQILGQKVEFLVSFYNNEISEKSEIFDDQFSVERPDGSNFTLKIRSTKLEDSAMYFCASSAWTGCAEQYFGPGTRLTVT.

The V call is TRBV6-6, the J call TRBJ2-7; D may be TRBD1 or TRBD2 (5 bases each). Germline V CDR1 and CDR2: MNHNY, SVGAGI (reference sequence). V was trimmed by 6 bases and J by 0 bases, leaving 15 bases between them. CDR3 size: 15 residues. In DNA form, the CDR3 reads TGTGCCAGCAGCCAGGGACGAACCGACTCCTACGAGCAGTACTTC. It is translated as CASSQGRTDSYEQYF.

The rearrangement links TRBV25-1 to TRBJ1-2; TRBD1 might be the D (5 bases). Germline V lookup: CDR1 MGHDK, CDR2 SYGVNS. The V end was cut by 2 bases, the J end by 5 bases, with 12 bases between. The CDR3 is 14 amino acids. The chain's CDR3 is CASSEAGDVYGYTF. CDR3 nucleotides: TGTGCCAGCAGTGAAGCGGGGGACGTTTATGGCTACACCTTC.

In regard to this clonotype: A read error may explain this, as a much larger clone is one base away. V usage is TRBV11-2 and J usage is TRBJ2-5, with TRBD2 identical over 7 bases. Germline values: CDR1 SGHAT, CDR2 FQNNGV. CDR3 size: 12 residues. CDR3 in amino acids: CVSRMGGETQYF. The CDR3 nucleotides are TGTGTCAGCAGGATGGGAGGGGAGACCCAGTACTTC.

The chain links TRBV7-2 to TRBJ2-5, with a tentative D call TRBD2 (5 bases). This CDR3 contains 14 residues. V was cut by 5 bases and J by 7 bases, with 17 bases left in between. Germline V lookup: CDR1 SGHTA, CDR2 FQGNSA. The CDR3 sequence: CASSLGLFLRTQYF. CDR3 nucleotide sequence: TGTGCCAGCAGCCTCGGACTCTTCCTTAGGACCCAGTACTTC.

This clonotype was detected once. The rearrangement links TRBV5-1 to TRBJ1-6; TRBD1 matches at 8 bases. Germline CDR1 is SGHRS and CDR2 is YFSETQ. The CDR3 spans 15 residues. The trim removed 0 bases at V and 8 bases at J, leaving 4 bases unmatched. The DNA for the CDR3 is TGCGCCAGCAGCTTGGCCGGGACAGGATATTCACCCCTCCACTTT. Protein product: CASSLAGTGYSPLHF.

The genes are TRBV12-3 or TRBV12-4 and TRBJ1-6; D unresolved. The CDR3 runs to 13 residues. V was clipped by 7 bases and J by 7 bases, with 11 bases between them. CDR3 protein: CASIGPGNSPLHF. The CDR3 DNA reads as TGTGCCAGCATCGGCCCCGGGAATTCACCCCTCCACTTT.

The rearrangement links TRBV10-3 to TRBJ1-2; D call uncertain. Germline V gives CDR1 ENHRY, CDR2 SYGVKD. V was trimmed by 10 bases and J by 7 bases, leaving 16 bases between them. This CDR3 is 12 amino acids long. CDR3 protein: CATAGFGVGYTF. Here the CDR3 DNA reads TGTGCCACCGCTGGTTTCGGGGTTGGCTACACCTTC.

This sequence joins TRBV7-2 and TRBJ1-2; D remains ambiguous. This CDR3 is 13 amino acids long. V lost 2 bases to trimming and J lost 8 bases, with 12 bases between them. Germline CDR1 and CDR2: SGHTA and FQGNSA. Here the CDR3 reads CASSLFSTRGYTF. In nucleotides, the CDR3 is TGTGCCAGCAGCTTATTTAGCACCCGGGGCTACACCTTC.

The CDR3 is CASSHRTGSTDTQYF. DNA for the CDR3: TGTGCCAGCAGCCACCGGACAGGTAGCACAGATACGCAGTATTTT. The chain has TRBV7-9 and TRBJ2-3; 7 bases align to TRBD1. This CDR3 spans 15 amino acids. Looked up from germline, CDR1 is SEHNR and CDR2 is FQNEAQ (reference sequence). Germline trimming cut 5 bases from V and 0 bases from J; bases unmatched to any gene: 5.